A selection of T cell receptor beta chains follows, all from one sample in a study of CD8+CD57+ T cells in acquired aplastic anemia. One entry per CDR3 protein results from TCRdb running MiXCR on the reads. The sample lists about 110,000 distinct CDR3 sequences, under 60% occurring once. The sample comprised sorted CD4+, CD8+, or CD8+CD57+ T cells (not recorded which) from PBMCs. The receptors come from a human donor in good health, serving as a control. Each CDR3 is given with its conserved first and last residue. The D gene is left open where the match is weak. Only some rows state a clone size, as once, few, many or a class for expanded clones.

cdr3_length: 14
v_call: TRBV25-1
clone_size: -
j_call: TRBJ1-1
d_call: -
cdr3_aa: CASSESGPYTEAFF
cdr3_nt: TGTGCCAGCAGTGAATCGGGGCCATACACTGAAGCTTTCTTT

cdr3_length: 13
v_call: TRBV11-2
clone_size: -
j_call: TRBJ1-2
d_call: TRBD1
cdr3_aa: CASSSGQLYGYTF
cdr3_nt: TGTGCCAGCAGCTCGGGACAGCTTTATGGCTACACCTTC

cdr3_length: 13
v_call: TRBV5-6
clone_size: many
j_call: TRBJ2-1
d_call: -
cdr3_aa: CASSQDRYNEQFF
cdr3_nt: TGTGCCAGCAGCCAAGACAGGTACAATGAGCAGTTCTTC

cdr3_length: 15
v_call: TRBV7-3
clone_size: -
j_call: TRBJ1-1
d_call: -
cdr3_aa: CASSLDPGGGTEAFF
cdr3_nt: TGTGCCAGCAGCTTAGACCCGGGGGGGGGGACTGAAGCTTTCTTT

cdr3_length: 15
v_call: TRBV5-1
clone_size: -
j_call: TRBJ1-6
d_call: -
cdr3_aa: CASSLRDGGSSPLHF
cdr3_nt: TGCGCCAGCAGTCTAAGGGACGGCGGTTCATCACCCCTCCACTTT

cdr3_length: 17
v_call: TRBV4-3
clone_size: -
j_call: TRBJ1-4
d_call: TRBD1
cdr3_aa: CASSRGTEGADDEKLFF
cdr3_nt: TGCGCCAGCAGCCGGGGAACAGAGGGGGCTGATGATGAAAAACTGTTTTTT

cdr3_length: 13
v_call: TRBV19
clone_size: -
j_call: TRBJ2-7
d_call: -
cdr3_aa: CASSRGSLYEQYF
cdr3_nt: TGTGCCAGTAGCCGGGGGAGCCTCTACGAGCAGTACTTC

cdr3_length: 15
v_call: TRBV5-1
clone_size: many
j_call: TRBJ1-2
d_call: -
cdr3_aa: CASSPSGSSNYGYTF
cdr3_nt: TGCGCCAGCAGCCCGAGCGGCAGCTCAAACTATGGCTACACCTTC

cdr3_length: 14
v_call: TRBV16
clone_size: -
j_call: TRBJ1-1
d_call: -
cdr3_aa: CASSQQQVNTEAFF
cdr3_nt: TGTGCCAGCAGCCAACAACAGGTGAACACTGAAGCTTTCTTT

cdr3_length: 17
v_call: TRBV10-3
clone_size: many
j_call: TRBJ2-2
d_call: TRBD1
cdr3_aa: CAINRHRGIGDTGELFF
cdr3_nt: TGTGCCATCAATAGGCACAGGGGGATCGGCGACACCGGGGAGCTGTTTTTT

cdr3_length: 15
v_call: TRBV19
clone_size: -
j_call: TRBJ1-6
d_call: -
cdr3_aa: CASSIPGASGSPLHF
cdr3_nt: TGTGCCAGTAGTATCCCCGGAGCAAGCGGTTCACCCCTCCACTTT

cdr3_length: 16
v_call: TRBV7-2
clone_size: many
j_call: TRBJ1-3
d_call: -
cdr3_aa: CASSPGTEGSGNTIYF
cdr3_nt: TGTGCCAGCAGCCCCGGGACGGAGGGGTCTGGAAACACCATATATTTT

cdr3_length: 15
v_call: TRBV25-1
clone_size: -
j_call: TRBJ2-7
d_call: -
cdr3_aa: CASSLAGTSTYEQYF
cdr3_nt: TGTGCCAGCAGCTTGGCCGGGACGTCTACCTACGAGCAGTACTTC

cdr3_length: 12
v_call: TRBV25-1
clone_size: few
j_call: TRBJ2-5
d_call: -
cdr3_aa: CASERGRETQYF
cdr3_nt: TGTGCCAGCGAGAGGGGAAGGGAGACCCAGTACTTC

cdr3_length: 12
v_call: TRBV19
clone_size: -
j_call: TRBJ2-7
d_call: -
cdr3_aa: CATKGDTDEQYF
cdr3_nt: TGTGCCACCAAGGGGGACACAGACGAGCAGTACTTC

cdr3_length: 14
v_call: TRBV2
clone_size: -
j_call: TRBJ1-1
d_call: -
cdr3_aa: CASSIRGRNTEAFF
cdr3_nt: TGTGCCAGTAGTATCAGGGGTAGGAACACTGAAGCTTTCTTT

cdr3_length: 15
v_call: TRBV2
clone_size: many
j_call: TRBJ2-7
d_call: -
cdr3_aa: CASSAPQIKPYEQYF
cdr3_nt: TGTGCCAGCAGTGCCCCACAGATTAAGCCCTACGAGCAGTACTTC

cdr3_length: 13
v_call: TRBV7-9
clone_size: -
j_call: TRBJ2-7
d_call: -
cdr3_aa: CASSPDRSYEQYF
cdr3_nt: TGTGCCAGCAGTCCAGACAGATCCTACGAGCAGTACTTC

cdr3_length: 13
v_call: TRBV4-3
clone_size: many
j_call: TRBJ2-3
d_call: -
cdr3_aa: CASSQDLADTQYF
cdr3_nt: TGCGCCAGCAGCCAAGATCTAGCAGATACGCAGTATTTT

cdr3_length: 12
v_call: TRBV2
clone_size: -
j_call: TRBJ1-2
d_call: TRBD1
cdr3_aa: CAGSGGQVGYTF
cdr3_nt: TGTGCCGGCAGTGGCGGACAGGTGGGCTACACCTTC

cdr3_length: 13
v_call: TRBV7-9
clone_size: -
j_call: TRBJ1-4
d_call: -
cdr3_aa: CSWGGATNEKLFF
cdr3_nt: TGTTCGTGGGGCGGCGCAACTAATGAAAAACTGTTTTTT

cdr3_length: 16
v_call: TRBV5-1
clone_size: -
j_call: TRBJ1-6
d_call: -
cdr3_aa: CASSPDPSLGNSPLHF
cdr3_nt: TGCGCCAGCAGCCCAGACCCATCTCTCGGGAATTCACCCCTCCACTTT

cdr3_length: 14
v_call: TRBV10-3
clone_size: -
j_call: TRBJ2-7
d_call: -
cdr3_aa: CAISSERTPYEQYF
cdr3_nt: TGTGCCATCAGTTCGGAGAGGACTCCTTACGAGCAGTACTTC

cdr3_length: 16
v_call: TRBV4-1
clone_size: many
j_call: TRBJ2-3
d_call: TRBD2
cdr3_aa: CASSQVQGLASDTQYF
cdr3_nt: TGCGCCAGCAGCCAAGTTCAGGGACTAGCATCAGATACGCAGTATTTT

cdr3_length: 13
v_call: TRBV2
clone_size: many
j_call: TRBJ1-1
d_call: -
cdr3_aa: CASSDGVGTEAFF
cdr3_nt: TGTGCCAGCAGTGATGGGGTTGGGACTGAAGCTTTCTTT

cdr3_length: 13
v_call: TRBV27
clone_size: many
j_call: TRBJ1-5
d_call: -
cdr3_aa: CASSLGRNQPQHF
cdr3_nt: TGTGCCAGCAGTTTAGGCCGTAATCAGCCCCAGCATTTT

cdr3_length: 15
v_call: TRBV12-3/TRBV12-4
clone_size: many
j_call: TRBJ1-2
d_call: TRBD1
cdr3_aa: CASSSGQGVNYGYTF
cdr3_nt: TGTGCCAGCAGTTCGGGACAGGGGGTGAACTATGGCTACACCTTC

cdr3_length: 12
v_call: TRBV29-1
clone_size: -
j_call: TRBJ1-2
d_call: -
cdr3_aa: CSVEASGYGYTF
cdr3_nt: TGCAGCGTTGAAGCATCAGGCTATGGCTACACCTTC

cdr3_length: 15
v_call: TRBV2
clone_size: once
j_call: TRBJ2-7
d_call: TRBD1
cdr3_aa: CASSLAGQGAYEQYF
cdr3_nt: TGTGCCAGCAGCTTGGCCGGACAGGGAGCCTACGAGCAGTACTTC

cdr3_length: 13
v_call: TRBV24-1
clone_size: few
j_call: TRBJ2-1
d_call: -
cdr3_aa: CATSADGYNEQFF
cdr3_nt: TGTGCCACCAGTGCGGACGGATACAATGAGCAGTTCTTC

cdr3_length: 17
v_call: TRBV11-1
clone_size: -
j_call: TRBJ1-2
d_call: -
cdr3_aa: CASSLPPRRLETYGHTF
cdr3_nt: TGTGCCAGCAGCTTACCGCCTCGCAGGCTCGAGACCTATGGCCACACCTTC

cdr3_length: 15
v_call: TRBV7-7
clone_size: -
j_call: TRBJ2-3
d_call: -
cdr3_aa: CASSLAPTSPDTQYF
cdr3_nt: TGTGCTAGCAGCTTAGCCCCGACTAGTCCTGATACGCAGTATTTT

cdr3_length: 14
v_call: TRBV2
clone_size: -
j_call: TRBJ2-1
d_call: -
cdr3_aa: CASSEILWVNEQFF
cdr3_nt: TGTGCCAGCAGTGAGATCCTCTGGGTGAATGAGCAGTTCTTC

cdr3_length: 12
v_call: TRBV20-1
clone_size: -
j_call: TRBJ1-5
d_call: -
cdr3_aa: CSAGRGNQPQHF
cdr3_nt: TGCAGTGCTGGGAGGGGGAATCAGCCCCAGCATTTT

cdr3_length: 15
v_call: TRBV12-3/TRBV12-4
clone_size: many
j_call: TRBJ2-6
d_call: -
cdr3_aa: CASSYLSSGANVLTF
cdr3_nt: TGTGCCAGCAGTTACCTAAGCTCTGGGGCCAACGTCCTGACTTTC

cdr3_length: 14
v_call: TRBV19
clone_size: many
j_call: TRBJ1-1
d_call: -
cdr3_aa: CASSIWGATTEAFF
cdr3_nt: TGTGCCAGTAGTATTTGGGGGGCGACCACTGAAGCTTTCTTT

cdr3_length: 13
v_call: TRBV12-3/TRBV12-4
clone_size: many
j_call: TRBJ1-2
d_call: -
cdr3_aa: CASSLEQGHGYTF
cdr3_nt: TGTGCCAGCAGTTTAGAACAGGGACATGGCTACACCTTC

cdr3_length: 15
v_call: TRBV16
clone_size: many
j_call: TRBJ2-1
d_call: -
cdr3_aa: CASSQSAIPYNEQFF
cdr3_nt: TGTGCCAGCAGCCAATCCGCCATTCCCTACAATGAGCAGTTCTTC

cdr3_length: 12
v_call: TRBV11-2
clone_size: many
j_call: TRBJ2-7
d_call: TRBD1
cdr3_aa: CASSPGTAEQYF
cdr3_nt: TGTGCCAGCAGCCCCGGGACAGCCGAGCAGTACTTC

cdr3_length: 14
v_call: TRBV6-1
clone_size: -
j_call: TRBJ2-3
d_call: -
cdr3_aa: CASSFGERTDTQYF
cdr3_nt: TGTGCCAGCAGCTTTGGCGAGCGCACAGATACGCAGTATTTT

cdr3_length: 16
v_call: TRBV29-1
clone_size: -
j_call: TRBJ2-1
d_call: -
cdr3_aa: CSVLPDRGAGRYEQFF
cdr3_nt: TGCAGCGTCCTACCCGACCGGGGGGCCGGACGTTATGAGCAGTTCTTC

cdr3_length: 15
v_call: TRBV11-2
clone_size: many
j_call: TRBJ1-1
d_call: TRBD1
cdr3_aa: CASSLGWDRDTEAFF
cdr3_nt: TGTGCCAGCAGCTTAGGGTGGGACAGGGACACTGAAGCTTTCTTT

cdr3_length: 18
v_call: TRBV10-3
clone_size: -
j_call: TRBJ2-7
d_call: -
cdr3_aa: CAISGGGRGAEITGEQYF
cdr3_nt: TGTGCCATCAGTGGCGGTGGTCGGGGGGCGGAGATTACGGGTGAGCAGTACTTC

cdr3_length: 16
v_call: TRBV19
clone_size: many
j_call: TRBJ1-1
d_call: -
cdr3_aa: CASSIKLDRTNTEAFF
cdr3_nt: TGTGCCAGTAGTATTAAACTCGACAGGACGAACACTGAAGCTTTCTTT

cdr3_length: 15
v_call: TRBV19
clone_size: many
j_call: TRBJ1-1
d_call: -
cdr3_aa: CASSIGGGTDTEAFF
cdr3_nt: TGTGCCAGTAGTATAGGTGGGGGAACGGACACTGAAGCTTTCTTT

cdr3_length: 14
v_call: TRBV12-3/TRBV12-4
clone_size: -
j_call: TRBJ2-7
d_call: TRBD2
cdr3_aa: CASSLTSGRHEQYF
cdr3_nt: TGTGCCAGCAGTTTGACTAGCGGGAGACACGAGCAGTACTTC

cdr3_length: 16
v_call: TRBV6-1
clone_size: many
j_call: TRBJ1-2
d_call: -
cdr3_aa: CASSEVFTDIMEGYTF
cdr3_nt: TGTGCCAGCAGTGAAGTGTTTACAGATATTATGGAGGGCTACACCTTC

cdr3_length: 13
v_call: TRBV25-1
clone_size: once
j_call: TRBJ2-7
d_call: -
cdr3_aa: CASSGVESGEQYF
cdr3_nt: TGTGCCAGCAGTGGAGTGGAGTCCGGCGAGCAGTACTTC

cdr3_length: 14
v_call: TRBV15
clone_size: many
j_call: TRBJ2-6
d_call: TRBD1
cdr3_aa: CATQGASGANVLTF
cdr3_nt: TGTGCCACCCAGGGGGCCTCTGGGGCCAACGTCCTGACTTTC

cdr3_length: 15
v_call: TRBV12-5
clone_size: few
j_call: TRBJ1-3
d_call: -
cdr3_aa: CASGLVLSQPDTIYF
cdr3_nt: TGTGCTAGTGGTTTGGTACTCAGCCAACCCGACACCATATATTTT

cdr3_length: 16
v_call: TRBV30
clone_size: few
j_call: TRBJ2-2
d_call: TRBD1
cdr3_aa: CAWSTGQTENTGELFF
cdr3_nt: TGTGCCTGGAGTACGGGACAGACAGAAAACACCGGGGAGCTGTTTTTT

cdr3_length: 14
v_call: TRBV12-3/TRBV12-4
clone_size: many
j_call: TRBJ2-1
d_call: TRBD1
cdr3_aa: CASRRQGAYNEQFF
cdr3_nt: TGTGCCAGCAGGCGACAGGGGGCCTACAATGAGCAGTTCTTC

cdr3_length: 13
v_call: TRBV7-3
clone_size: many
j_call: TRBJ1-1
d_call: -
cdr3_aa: CASSLGRNTEAFF
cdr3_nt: TGTGCCAGCAGCTTAGGACGGAACACTGAAGCTTTCTTT